A selection of T cell receptor beta chains follows, all from one sample in a study of tumor-infiltrating lymphocytes in primary liver carcinoma. TCRdb called the multiplex PCR reads again in MiXCR, with one record for every CDR3 protein. The sample carries tens of thousands of distinct CDR3 sequences, about 65% recorded once. Sequencing input: liver tumor tissue from sampling region 4. The receptors shown here come from a man aged 35 to 55 with primary liver carcinoma and hepatitis B virus infection. CDR3s include the opening cysteine and the closing phenylalanine or tryptophan. Fields, in order: D gene, clone size, V gene, J gene, CDR3 protein, CDR3 DNA. A D gene is named only where the DNA matches it firmly. Clone size is given for some rows only: seen once, a few or many times, or a class if the clone is expanded.

NA	many	TRBV5-1	TRBJ2-1	CASSLGGTNSYNEQFF	TGCGCCAGCAGCTTAGGTGGGACGAACTCCTACAATGAGCAGTTCTTC
NA	NA	TRBV12-3/TRBV12-4	TRBJ1-2	CASSRMETYGYTF	TGTGCCAGCAGTCGCATGGAGACCTATGGCTACACCTTC
TRBD2	many	TRBV11-2	TRBJ2-1	CASSYPGTSGSNEQFF	TGTGCCAGCAGCTACCCCGGGACTAGCGGTAGCAATGAGCAGTTCTTC
TRBD1	few	TRBV11-2	TRBJ2-6	CASNMGGDRGTSLSGANVLTF	TGTGCCAGCAACATGGGGGGAGACAGGGGCACTTCCCTCTCTGGGGCCAACGTCCTGACTTTC
NA	NA	TRBV30	TRBJ1-2	CAWSVGWKGTNGHTF	TGTGCCTGGAGTGTCGGGTGGAAGGGTACTAACGGCCACACCTTC
NA	NA	TRBV5-6	TRBJ2-6	CASILNLHPAGANVLTF	TGTGCCAGCATCTTGAATTTGCACCCCGCTGGGGCCAATGTCCTGACTTTC
TRBD1	NA	TRBV11-1	TRBJ2-5	CPSNGQVELETQYF	TGTCCCAGCAATGGACAGGTGGAGTTGGAGACCCAGTACTTC
NA	NA	TRBV11-2	TRBJ2-2	CARRLALGGANTGELLF	TGTGCCAGGAGATTAGCATTAGGAGGGGCGAACACCGGAGAGCTGCTTTTT
NA	NA	TRBV5-1	TRBJ2-2	CASSLGSYTVELFF	TGCGCCAGCAGCTTGGGGTCTTACACCGTGGAACTGTTTTTT
NA	NA	TRBV10-3	TRBJ2-3	CAISETPLPGDVDTQYF	TGTGCCATCAGTGAGACACCACTACCGGGAGATGTAGATACGCAGTATTTT
TRBD2	NA	TRBV2	TRBJ2-7	CAIRTSARNEQYF	TGTGCTATCAGGACTAGCGCCAGGAACGAGCAGTACTTC
NA	NA	TRBV30	TRBJ1-5	CAWTVSEDQPQHF	TGTGCCTGGACGGTCTCTGAAGATCAGCCCCAGCATTTT